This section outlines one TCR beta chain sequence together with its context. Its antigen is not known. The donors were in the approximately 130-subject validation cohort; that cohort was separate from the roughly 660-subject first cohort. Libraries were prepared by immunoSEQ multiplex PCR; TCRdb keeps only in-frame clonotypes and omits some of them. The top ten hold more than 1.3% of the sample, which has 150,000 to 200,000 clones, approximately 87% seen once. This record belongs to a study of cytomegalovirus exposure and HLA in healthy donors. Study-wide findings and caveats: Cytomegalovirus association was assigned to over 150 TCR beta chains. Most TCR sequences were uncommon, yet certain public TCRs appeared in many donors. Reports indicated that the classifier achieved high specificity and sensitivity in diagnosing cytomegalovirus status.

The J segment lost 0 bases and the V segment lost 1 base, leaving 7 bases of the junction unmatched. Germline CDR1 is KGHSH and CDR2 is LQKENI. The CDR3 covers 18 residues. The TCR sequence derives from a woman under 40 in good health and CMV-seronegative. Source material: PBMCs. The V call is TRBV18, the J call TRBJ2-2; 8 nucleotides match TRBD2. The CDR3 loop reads CASSPLQRGPTNTGELFF. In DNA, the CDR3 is TGTGCCAGCTCACCACTTCAGCGGGGGCCTACGAACACCGGGGAGCTGTTTTTT.